This entry lists 20 T cell receptor beta chains sequenced from one sample in a study of tumor-infiltrating lymphocytes in primary liver carcinoma. Taking roughly 18-32 mg of unsorted bulk tissue, the authors co-extracted RNA and DNA. From 500 ng total RNA, TCR beta cDNA was generated with a primer in the constant region. Slightly modified ARM-PCR served as the procedure for the TCR beta libraries. These libraries came from three rounds of nested multiplex PCR. Rounds one and two of PCR, each of approximately 11 cycles, were primed with TRBV1-TRBV30 forward primers and a C-beta reverse primer. TCRdb reprocessed the multiplex PCR reads with MiXCR, giving one entry per CDR3 protein. The table records about 110,000 distinct CDR3 sequences, around 84% of them present only once. Sequencing input: liver tumor tissue from sampling region 3. Stated subset: tumor region T3, left-lateral pole. These TCRs come from a man aged 35-49 years with primary liver carcinoma and hepatitis B virus infection.

The table lists this clonotype with a few counts. The chain carries TRBV19 and TRBJ1-2, with D possibly being TRBD1 (5 bases). Trimming removed 1 base from V and 5 bases from J, with 26 bases in between. Germline CDR1 LNHDA, CDR2 SQIVND (reference sequence). The CDR3 loop spans 19 amino acids. The CDR3 coding sequence is TGTGCCAGTAGTATAGGGATAGGGTCAGGACAAAACTACGGATATGGCTACACCTTC. Protein sequence: CASSIGIGSGQNYGYGYTF. Full variable domain (remainder filled in from reference TRBV19 and TRBJ1-2): DGGITQSPKYLFRKEGQNVTLSCEQNLNHDAMYWYRQDPGQGLRLIYYSQIVNDFQKGDIAEGYSVSREKKESFPLTVTSAQKNPTAFYLCASSIGIGSGQNYGYGYTFGSGTRLTVV.

Regarding this clonotype: One junction end disagrees with the germline gene, perhaps due to a read error. The chain joins TRBV11-1 to TRBJ2-4; 13 positions match TRBD2. The length of the CDR3 is 17 residues. CDR1 is SGHAT, CDR2 FQDESV, per germline (reference sequence). The CDR3 loop is CTSTIPGTSGTKNIQYF. For the CDR3, the DNA is TGTACCAGCACCATTCCTGGGACTAGCGGGACCAAAAACATTCAGTACTTC.

Concerning this clonotype: Its ends do not fully match the called genes, so a read error is possible. The chain has TRBV10-2 and TRBJ2-1; D tentatively fits TRBD1 or TRBD2 (5 bases each). Germline lookup yields CDR1 WSHSY and CDR2 SAAADI. The CDR3 loop spans 12 amino acids. The DNA of the CDR3 is TGCACCAGCAGTGAGTCGACTCGGGATCAGGGCTTC. This translates into CTSSESTRDQGF.

This clonotype has only one observation. Sequence at one end of the junction differs from germline and may be a read error. This chain uses TRBV5-4 with TRBJ2-7, with D maybe TRBD1 (5 bases). The CDR3 totals 13 residues. Germline V gene data show CDR1 as SGHNT and CDR2 as YYREEE (reference sequence). The CDR3 region has the DNA TGTGCCAGCAGTTCCATGCAGGGCTACGAGCAGAACTTC. It encodes CASSSMQGYEQNF.

With regard to this clonotype: One junction end disagrees with the germline gene, perhaps due to a read error. The chain uses TRBV5-4 and TRBJ2-5; D not resolved. Germline V gives CDR1 SGHNT, CDR2 YYREEE (reference sequence). The CDR3 spans 15 residues. CDR3 DNA sequence: TGTACCAGCAGTTTGAACGTGGACGGCCAAGAGACCCAGTACTTC. It translates to CTSSLNVDGQETQYF.

This clonotype was detected only a few times. This chain connects TRBV5-5 to TRBJ2-1; the match to TRBD2 covers 11 bases. Germline V gene sequence: CDR1 SGHKS, CDR2 YYEKEE (reference sequence). V trimming: 9 bases; J trimming: 7 bases; junction bases outside the gene matches: 15. CDR3 length equals 16 residues. CDR3: CANSSLGTSGGNEQFF. The CDR3 region has the DNA TGTGCCAACAGTTCCTTAGGGACTAGCGGCGGGAATGAGCAGTTCTTC.

This clonotype was recorded once. The junction does not match germline at one end; this may be a read error. This chain connects TRBV7-2 to TRBJ2-1; tentatively, D is TRBD2 (5 bases). Per the germline V gene, CDR1 is SGHTA and CDR2 is FQGNSA. This CDR3 spans 14 amino acids. The CDR3 spells CASSLQVGANEQFF. The CDR3, as DNA: TGTGCCAGCAGCTTACAAGTGGGAGCTAATGAACAGTTCTTC.

Regarding this clonotype: One junction end does not reproduce the germline sequence, and a read error may be involved. J is TRBJ1-5 and V is TRBV28; a weak D match, TRBD1 (6 bases). The J call may be in error: the DNA end matches TRBJ2-3 better. Germline values: CDR1 MDHEN, CDR2 SYDVKM. There are 15 residues in the CDR3. CDR3 amino acids: CPSSFEGESNQPQYF. CDR3 nucleotide sequence: TGTCCCAGCAGTTTCGAGGGGGAGAGCAATCAGCCCCAGTATTTT.

Concerning this clonotype: The conserved phenylalanine or tryptophan normally closing the CDR3 is absent here, so this likely arose from a read error. The V call is TRBV11-2, the J call TRBJ2-2, with D possibly matching TRBD1 (6 bases). The germline gives CDR1 SGHAT, CDR2 FQNNGV. The CDR3 extends over 16 amino acids. The CDR3 sequence: CASSLQGLSGAGELFS. DNA of the CDR3: TGTGCCAGCAGCTTGCAGGGGTTATCAGGCGCCGGGGAACTGTTTTCT.

As for this clonotype: Here the CDR3 omits its conserved ending phenylalanine or tryptophan, so a read error is the likely source. This chain joins TRBV7-8 and TRBJ2-7, with D tentatively TRBD2 (5 bases). V was cut by 4 bases and J by 0 bases, with 7 bases left in between. This CDR3 region has 13 residues. Germline values: CDR1 SGHVS, CDR2 FQNEAQ. Written as DNA, the CDR3 is TGTGCCAGCAGCTCTACTAGCTCCTACGAGCAGTACTCC. It codes for CASSSTSSYEQYS.

The chain joins TRBV5-1 to TRBJ1-1; D not resolved. Germline assignment: CDR1 SGHRS and CDR2 YFSETQ. There are 15 residues in the CDR3. The V end lost 4 bases, the J end lost 3 bases, and 16 bases lay between the germline ends. The CDR3 protein is CASSVNRMADTEAFF. CDR3 in DNA: TGCGCCAGCAGCGTAAATAGGATGGCGGACACTGAAGCTTTCTTT.

A single count supports this clonotype. At one end, the junction sequence differs from germline, possibly due to a read error. This sequence joins TRBV29-1 and TRBJ2-3, with D possibly TRBD1 on 5 matching bases. This CDR3 has 15 amino acids. The germline V gene encodes CDR1 SQVTM and CDR2 ANQGSEA. The CDR3 region is CSVEGGACITYTQYF. The CDR3 DNA follows: TGCAGCGTTGAGGGTGGGGCCTGCATCACATATACGCAGTATTTT.

Worth noting for this clonotype: Germline and junction disagree at one end, which may indicate a read error. V gene TRBV6-2 or TRBV6-3 combines with J gene TRBJ2-7; D tentatively fits TRBD1 or TRBD2 (5 bases each). Germline V gene lookup returns CDR1 MNHEY and CDR2 SVGEGT. The CDR3 runs 12 residues. The CDR3 DNA is TGTGCCAGCAGTGTGGACTGGGACGAGCACTACTTC. Translating it yields CASSVDWDEHYF.

This chain joins TRBV6-2 or TRBV6-3 and TRBJ2-3; tentative D call: TRBD2 (5 bases). The CDR3 has 14 residues. Trimming removed 2 bases at V and 4 bases at J, with 10 bases between. Germline V lookup: CDR1 MNHEY, CDR2 SVGEGT. The CDR3 region is CASSYARESDTQYF. The CDR3 DNA reads as TGTGCCAGCAGTTACGCGAGGGAGTCAGATACGCAGTATTTT.

This clonotype was observed a single time. Mismatch with germline at one junction end may stem from a read error. The rearrangement links TRBV6-6 to TRBJ1-1, with 10 bases lining up with TRBD1. The CDR3 consists of 14 residues. The germline V gene has CDR1 MNHNY and CDR2 SVGAGI (reference sequence). CDR3 in DNA: TGTACCGGTAGTGGGACAGGGGTAAGGACTGAAGCTTTTTTT. Amino acid sequence: CTGSGTGVRTEAFF.

CDR3 coding DNA: TGTGCCAGCAGTTTACAGGGGCCCATGGGGGAGTACTTC. Amino acids: CASSLQGPMGEYF. The rearrangement uses TRBV28 and TRBJ2-7; weak D call: TRBD1 (6 bases). V was pared by 2 bases and J by 11 bases, with 16 bases between. Germline V gene lookup returns CDR1 MDHEN and CDR2 SYDVKM. CDR3 length: 13 amino acids.

The chain is built from TRBV6-6 and TRBJ1-1; perhaps TRBD1 as D (6 bases). The CDR3 length is 14 residues. CDR1 MNHNY and CDR2 SVGAGI come from the germline V gene (reference sequence). Trimming stripped 5 bases from V and 14 bases from J, with 24 bases between. The CDR3 bases are TGTGCCAGCAGTGGGACAAGGGTAAGGACTGAAGTATTCTTT. Its protein is CASSGTRVRTEVFF.

V gene TRBV29-1 combines with J gene TRBJ1-5, with no clear D. CDR3 size: 11 residues. CDR1 is SQVTM and CDR2 is ANQGSEA in the germline V gene. Trimming took 4 bases from V and 16 from J, leaving 17 bases between them. Here the CDR3 reads CSVGSNQRHHF. The CDR3 DNA reads TGCAGCGTTGGAAGCAATCAGCGCCATCATTTT. Based on the CDR3 plus reference TRBV29-1 and TRBJ1-5, the full variable domain is SAVISQKPSRDICQRGTSLTIQCQVDSQVTMMFWYRQQPGQSLTLIATANQGSEATYESGFVIDKFPISRPNLTFSTLTVSNMSPEDSSIYLCSVGSNQRHHFGDGTRLSIL.

About this clonotype: An end of the junction does not agree with germline; a read error may underlie this. This rearrangement joins TRBV6-1 to TRBJ2-1, with 8 bases matching TRBD1. This CDR3 region has 15 residues. Looked up from germline, CDR1 is MNHNS and CDR2 is SASEGT. Written as DNA, the CDR3 is TGTGTCAGCAACCACCAGGGGGCTGAAGGAAACGAGCAGTTCTTC. It translates to CVSNHQGAEGNEQFF.

With regard to this clonotype: Its ends do not fully match the called genes, so a read error is possible. As DNA, the CDR3 is TGCACCAGCCGAAGTAGCGGGAGAGGGAATGAGCAGTTCTTC. Encoded protein: CTSRSSGRGNEQFF. The V gene is TRBV5-1, the J gene TRBJ2-1, with TRBD2 identical over 9 bases. CDR3 length: 14 amino acids. Germline-derived CDR1 and CDR2 are SGHRS and YFSETQ.